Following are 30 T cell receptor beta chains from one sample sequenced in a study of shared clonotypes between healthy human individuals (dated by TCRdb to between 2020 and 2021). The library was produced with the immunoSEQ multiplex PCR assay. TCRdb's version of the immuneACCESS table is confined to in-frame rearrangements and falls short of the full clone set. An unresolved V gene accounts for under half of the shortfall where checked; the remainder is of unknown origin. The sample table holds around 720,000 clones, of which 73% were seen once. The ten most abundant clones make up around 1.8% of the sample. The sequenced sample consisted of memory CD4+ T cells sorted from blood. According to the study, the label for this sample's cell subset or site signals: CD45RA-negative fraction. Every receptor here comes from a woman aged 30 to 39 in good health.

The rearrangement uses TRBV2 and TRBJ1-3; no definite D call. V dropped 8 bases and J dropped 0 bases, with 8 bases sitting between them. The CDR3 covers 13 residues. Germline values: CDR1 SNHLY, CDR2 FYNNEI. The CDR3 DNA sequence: TGTGCCAGCGTTCGGTTCTCTGGAAACACCATATATTTT. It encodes CASVRFSGNTIYF.

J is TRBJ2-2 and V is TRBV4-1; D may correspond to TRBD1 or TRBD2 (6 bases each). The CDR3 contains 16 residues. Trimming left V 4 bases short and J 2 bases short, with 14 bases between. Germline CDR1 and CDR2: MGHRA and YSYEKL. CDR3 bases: TGCGCCAGCAGCCGCCGACTAGGGGGTAACACCGGGGAGCTGTTTTTT. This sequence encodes CASSRRLGGNTGELFF.

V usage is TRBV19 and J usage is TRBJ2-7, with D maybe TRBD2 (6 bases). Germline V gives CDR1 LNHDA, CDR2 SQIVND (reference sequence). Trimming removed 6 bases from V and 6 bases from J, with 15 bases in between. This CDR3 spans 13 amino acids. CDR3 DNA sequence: TGTGCCAGTAGCGAGGGTCTAGCGTCCGAGCAGTACTTC. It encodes CASSEGLASEQYF. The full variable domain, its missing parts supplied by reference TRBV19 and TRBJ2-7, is DGGITQSPKYLFRKEGQNVTLSCEQNLNHDAMYWYRQDPGQGLRLIYYSQIVNDFQKGDIAEGYSVSREKKESFPLTVTSAQKNPTAFYLCASSEGLASEQYFGPGTRLTVT.

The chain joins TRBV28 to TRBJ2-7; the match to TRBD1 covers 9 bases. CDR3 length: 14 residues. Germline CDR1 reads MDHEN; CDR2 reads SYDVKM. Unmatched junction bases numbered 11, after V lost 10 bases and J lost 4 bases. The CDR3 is CATAPGTGKYEQYF. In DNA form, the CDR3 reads TGTGCCACTGCCCCCGGGACAGGGAAATACGAGCAGTACTTC.

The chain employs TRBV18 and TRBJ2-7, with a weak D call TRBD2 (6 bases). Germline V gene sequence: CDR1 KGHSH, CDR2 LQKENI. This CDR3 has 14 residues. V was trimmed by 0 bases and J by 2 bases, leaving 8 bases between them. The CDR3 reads CASSPPGGAYEQYF. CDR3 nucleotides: TGTGCCAGCTCACCACCCGGAGGGGCCTACGAGCAGTACTTC.

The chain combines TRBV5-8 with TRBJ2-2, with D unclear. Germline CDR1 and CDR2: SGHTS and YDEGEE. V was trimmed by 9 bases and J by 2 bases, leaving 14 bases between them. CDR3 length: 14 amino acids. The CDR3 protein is CATPPRYNTGELFF. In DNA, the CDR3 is TGTGCCACCCCCCCCCGGTATAACACCGGGGAGCTGTTTTTT.

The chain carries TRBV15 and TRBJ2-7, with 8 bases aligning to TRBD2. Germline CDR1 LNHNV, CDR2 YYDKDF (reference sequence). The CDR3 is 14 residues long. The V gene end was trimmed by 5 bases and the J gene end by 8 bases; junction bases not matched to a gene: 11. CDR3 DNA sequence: TGTGCCACCAGCCCCGCGGGAGGTACTACGAAGCAGTACTTC. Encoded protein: CATSPAGGTTKQYF.

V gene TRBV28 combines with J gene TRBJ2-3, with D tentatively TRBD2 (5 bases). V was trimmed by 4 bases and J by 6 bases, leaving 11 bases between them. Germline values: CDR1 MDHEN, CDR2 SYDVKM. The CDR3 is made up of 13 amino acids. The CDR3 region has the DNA TGTGCCAGCAGTTCGGACTTTTGGGATACGCAGTATTTT. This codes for CASSSDFWDTQYF.

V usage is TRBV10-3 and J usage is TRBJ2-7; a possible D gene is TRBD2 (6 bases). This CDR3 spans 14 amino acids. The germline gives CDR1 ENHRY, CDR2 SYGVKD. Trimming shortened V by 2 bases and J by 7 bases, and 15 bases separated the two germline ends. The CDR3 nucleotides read TGTGCCATCAGTGAGCGGGAGACGGTGGGGGAGCAGTACTTC. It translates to CAISERETVGEQYF.

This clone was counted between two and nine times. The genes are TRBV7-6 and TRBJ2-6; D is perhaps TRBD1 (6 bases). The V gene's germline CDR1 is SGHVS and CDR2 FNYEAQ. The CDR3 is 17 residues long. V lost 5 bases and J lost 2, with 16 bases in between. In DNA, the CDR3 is TGTGCCAGCAGCGCGCTCAGGGGCGAGACTGGGGCCAACGTCCTGACTTTC. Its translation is CASSALRGETGANVLTF.

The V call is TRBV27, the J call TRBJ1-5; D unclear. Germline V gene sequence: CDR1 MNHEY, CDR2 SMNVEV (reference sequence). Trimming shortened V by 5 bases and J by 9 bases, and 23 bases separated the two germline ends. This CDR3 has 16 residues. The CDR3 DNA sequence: TGTGCCAGCAGTCCTCTCTTTAGGGCCACTATGCGGCCCCAGCATTTT. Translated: CASSPLFRATMRPQHF.

The CDR3 DNA sequence: TGTGCCAGCAGCCAGGGACTAGCCCCCAATGAGCAGTTCTTC. Amino acid sequence: CASSQGLAPNEQFF. This chain connects TRBV7-8 to TRBJ2-1; 9 nucleotides line up with TRBD2. CDR1 and CDR2 from the germline V gene are SGHVS and FQNEAQ. The CDR3 spans 14 residues. The V gene end was trimmed by 5 bases and the J gene end by 6 bases; junction bases not matched to a gene: 5.

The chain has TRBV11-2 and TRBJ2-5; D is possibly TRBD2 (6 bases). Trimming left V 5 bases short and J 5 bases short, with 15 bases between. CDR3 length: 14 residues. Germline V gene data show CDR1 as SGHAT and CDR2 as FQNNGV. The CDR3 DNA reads TGTGCCAGCAGCCCCCCCAGCGGGCAGGAGACCCAGTACTTC. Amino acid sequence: CASSPPSGQETQYF.

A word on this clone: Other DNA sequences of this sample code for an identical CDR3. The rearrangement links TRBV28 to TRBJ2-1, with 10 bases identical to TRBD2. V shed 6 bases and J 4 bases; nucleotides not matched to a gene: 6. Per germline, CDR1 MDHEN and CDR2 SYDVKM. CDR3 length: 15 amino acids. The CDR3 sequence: CASSPSGRGYNEQFF. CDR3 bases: TGTGCCAGCAGCCCTAGCGGGAGAGGGTACAATGAGCAGTTCTTC.

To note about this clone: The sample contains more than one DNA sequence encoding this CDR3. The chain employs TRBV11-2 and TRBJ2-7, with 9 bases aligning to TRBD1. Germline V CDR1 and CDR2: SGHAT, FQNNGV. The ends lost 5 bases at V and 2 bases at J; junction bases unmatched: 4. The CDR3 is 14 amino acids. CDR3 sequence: CASSLTGGPYEQYF. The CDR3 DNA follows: TGTGCCAGCAGCCTAACAGGGGGCCCCTACGAGCAGTACTTC.

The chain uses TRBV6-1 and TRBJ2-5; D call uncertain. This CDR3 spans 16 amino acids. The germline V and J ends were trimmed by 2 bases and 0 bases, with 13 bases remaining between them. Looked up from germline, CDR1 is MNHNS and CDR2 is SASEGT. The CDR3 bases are TGTGCCAGCAGTGAATTTGAGTACTCCTACCAAGAGACCCAGTACTTC. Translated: CASSEFEYSYQETQYF.

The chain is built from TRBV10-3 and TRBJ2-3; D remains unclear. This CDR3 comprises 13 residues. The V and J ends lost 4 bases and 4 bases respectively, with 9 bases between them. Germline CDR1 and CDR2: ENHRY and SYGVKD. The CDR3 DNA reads TGTGCCATCAGTGGAATTCCGGCAGATACGCAGTATTTT. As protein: CAISGIPADTQYF.

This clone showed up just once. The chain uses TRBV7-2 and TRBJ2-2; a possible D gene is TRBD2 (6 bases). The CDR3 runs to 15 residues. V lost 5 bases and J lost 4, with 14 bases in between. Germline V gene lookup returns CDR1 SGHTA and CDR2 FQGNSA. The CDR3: CASSLQRVGTGELFF. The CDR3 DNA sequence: TGTGCCAGCAGCCTCCAGCGGGTTGGCACCGGGGAGCTGTTTTTT.

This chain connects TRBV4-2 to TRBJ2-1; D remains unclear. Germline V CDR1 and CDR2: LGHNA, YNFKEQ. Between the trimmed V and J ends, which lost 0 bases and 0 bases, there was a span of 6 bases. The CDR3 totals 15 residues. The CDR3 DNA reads TGTGCCAGCAGCCAAGAAGGCGGCTCCTACAATGAGCAGTTCTTC. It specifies CASSQEGGSYNEQFF.

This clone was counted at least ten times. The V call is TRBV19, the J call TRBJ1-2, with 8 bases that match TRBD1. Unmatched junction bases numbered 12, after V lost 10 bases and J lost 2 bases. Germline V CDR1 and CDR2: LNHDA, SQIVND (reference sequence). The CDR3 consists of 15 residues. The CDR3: CATHAGGSRNYGYTF. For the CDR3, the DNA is TGTGCCACCCACGCAGGGGGCTCAAGGAACTATGGCTACACCTTC.

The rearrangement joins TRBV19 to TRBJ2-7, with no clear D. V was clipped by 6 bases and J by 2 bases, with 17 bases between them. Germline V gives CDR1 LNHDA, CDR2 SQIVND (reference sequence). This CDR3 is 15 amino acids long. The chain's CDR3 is CASSLVGYAPYEQYF. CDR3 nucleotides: TGTGCCAGTAGCCTCGTGGGTTACGCTCCCTACGAGCAGTACTTC.

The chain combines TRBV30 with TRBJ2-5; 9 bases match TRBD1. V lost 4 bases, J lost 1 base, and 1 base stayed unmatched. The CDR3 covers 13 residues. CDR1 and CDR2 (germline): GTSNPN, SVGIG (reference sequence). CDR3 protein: CAWKTGGQETQYF. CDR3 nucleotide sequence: TGTGCCTGGAAGACAGGGGGCCAAGAGACCCAGTACTTC.

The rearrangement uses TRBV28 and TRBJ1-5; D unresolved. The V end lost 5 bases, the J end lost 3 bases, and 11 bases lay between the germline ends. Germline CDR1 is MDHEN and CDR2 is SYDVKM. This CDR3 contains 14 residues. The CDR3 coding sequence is TGTGCCAGCAGTGGTTCCAGCTTCAATCAGCCCCAGCATTTT. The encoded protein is CASSGSSFNQPQHF. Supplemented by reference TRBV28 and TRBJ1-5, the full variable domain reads DVKVTQSSRYLVKRTGEKVFLECVQDMDHENMFWYRQDPGLGLRLIYFSYDVKMKEKGDIPEGYSVSREKKERFSLILESASTNQTSMYLCASSGSSFNQPQHFGDGTRLSIL.

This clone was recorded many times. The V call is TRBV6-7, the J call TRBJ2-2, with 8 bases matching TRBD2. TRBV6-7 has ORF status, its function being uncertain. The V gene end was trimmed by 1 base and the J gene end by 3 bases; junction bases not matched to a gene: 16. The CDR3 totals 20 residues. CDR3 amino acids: CASSYYIGTRGVSDTGELFF. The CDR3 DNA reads TGTGCCAGCAGTTACTATATAGGGACTAGGGGTGTCTCGGACACCGGGGAGCTGTTTTTT.

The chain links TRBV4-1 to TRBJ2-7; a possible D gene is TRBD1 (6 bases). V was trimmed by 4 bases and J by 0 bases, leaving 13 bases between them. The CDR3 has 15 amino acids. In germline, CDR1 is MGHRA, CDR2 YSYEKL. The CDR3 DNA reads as TGCGCCAGCAGCCCGCACTGGGACACCTCCTACGAGCAGTACTTC. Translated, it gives CASSPHWDTSYEQYF.

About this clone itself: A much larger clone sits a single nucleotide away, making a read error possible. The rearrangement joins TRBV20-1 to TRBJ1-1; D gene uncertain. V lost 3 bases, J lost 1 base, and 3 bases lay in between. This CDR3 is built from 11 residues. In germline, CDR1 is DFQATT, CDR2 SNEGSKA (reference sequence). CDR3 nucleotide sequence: TGCAGTGCTAGCGGGAACACTGAAGCTTTCTTT. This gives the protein CSASGNTEAFF.

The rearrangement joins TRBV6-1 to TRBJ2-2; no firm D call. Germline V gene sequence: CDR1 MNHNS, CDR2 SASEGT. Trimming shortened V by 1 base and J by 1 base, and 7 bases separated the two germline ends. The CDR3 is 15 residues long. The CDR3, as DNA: TGTGCCAGCAGTGAAGATGGACGGAACACCGGGGAGCTGTTTTTT. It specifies CASSEDGRNTGELFF.

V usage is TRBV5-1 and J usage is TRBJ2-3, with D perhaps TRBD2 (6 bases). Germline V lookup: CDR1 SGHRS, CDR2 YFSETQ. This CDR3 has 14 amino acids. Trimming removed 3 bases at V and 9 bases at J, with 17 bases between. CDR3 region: CASSSPPGAETQYF. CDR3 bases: TGCGCCAGCAGCTCACCGCCGGGAGCTGAAACGCAGTATTTT.

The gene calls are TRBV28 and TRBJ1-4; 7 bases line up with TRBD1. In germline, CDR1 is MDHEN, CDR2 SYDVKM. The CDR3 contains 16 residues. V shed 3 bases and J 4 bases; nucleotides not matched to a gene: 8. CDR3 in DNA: TGTGCCAGCAGTTTGTCCCAGACAGGGTATAATGAAAAACTGTTTTTT. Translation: CASSLSQTGYNEKLFF.

The CDR3 reads CAHEHLHQGYTF. The CDR3 DNA is TGTGCCCACGAACACCTCCATCAGGGCTACACCTTC. This chain links TRBV30 with TRBJ1-2; D remains ambiguous. Germline assignment: CDR1 GTSNPN and CDR2 SVGIG (reference sequence). V lost 8 bases, J lost 8 bases, and 18 bases lay in between. The CDR3 consists of 12 residues. Full variable domain (rest looked up from reference TRBV30 and TRBJ1-2): SQTIHQWPATLVQPVGSPLSLECTVEGTSNPNLYWYRQAAGRGLQLLFYSVGIGQISSEVPQNLSASRPQDRQFILSSKKLLLSDSGFYLCAHEHLHQGYTFGSGTRLTVV.